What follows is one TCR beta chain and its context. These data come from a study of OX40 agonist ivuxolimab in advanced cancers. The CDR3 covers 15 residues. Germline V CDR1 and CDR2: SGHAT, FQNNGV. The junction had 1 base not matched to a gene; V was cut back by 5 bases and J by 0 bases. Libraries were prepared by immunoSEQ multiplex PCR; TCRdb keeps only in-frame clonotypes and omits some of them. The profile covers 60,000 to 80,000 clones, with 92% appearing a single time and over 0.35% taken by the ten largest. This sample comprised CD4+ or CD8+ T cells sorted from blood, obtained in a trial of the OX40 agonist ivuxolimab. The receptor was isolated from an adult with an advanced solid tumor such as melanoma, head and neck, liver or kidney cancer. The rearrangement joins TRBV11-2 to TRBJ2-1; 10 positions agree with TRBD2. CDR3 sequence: CASSTSGASYNEQFF. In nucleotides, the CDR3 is TGTGCCAGCAGCACTAGCGGGGCCTCCTACAATGAGCAGTTCTTC.